Presented here are 6 T cell receptor beta chains from one specimen sequenced in a study of early T cells in non-severe SARS-CoV-2 infection. TCRdb passed the 5' RACE reads through MiXCR, listing each CDR3 protein once. Among some 91,000 distinct CDR3 sequences, roughly 13% were seen once, and the ten largest hold about 2%. What was sequenced was whole blood. Receptors were obtained from an adult who was a healthcare worker with PCR-confirmed SARS-CoV-2 infection or an uninfected control (not recorded which).

A remark on this clonotype: At one end, the junction sequence differs from germline, possibly due to a read error. This chain links TRBV5-6 with TRBJ2-1, with D hard to call. Per the germline V gene, CDR1 is SGHDT and CDR2 is YYEEEE. The CDR3 contains 11 residues. As DNA, the CDR3 is TGTGCCAGCAGCTTTCAACGCCGTTTTGCCTTC. This codes for CASSFQRRFAF.

This clonotype appeared many times. V usage is TRBV21-1 and J usage is TRBJ1-1; the D call in the table, TRBD1, was not verified against the DNA. TRBV21-1 is noted as a pseudogene. The CDR3 is 14 amino acids. The CDR3 coding sequence is TGTGCCAGCAGCGAAAATGCGCCGGGACAGGAAGCTTTCTTT. Translation gives CASSENAPGQEAFF.

This clonotype was observed many times. J is TRBJ2-7 and V is TRBV6-2 or TRBV6-3; D is perhaps TRBD2 (5 bases). Per the germline V gene, CDR1 is MNHEY and CDR2 is SVGEGT. With 2 bases removed from V and 1 base from J, the gap between germline ends came to 12 bases. This CDR3 spans 15 amino acids. The CDR3 coding sequence is TGTGCCAGCAGTTACGTTGGGAGCCAGTCCTACGAGCAGTACTTC. As protein: CASSYVGSQSYEQYF.

This clonotype was counted between two and nine times. The rearrangement uses TRBV7-7 and TRBJ2-5; tentatively, D is TRBD1 (6 bases). This CDR3 spans 13 amino acids. With 1 base removed from V and 3 bases from J, the gap between germline ends came to 6 bases. Germline assignment: CDR1 SSHAT and CDR2 FNYEAQ (reference sequence). The CDR3, as DNA: TGTGCCAGCAGCTTAGGGACAGAAGAGACCCAGTACTTC. Protein: CASSLGTEETQYF.

The rearrangement uses TRBV10-3 and TRBJ2-3, with D tentatively TRBD1 (6 bases). CDR1 is ENHRY and CDR2 is SYGVKD in the germline V gene. Trimming left V 5 bases short and J 2 bases short, with 14 bases between. The CDR3 runs to 15 residues. For the CDR3, the DNA is TGTGCCATCAGTCAACAGGGTGACCCCACAGATACGCAGTATTTT. It codes for CAISQQGDPTDTQYF.

Ten or more counts support this clonotype. The V gene is TRBV15, the J gene TRBJ1-4, with D unclear. The CDR3 loop spans 16 amino acids. Deletions cut 0 bases from V and 8 bases from J, with 16 bases between. The germline V gene has CDR1 LNHNV and CDR2 YYDKDF (reference sequence). CDR3 amino acids: CATSRDTTIGGEKLFF. The CDR3 DNA sequence: TGTGCCACCAGCAGAGATACGACGATTGGCGGGGAAAAACTGTTTTTT.